The text below deals with one T cell receptor (beta chain). The CDR3 extends over 13 amino acids. With 10 bases removed from V and 5 bases from J, the gap between germline ends came to 15 bases. CDR1 LNHDA and CDR2 SQIVND come from the germline V gene (reference sequence). These data come from a study of blood T cell repertoires in COVID-19. Measured with immunoSEQ multiplex PCR; TCRdb has only the in-frame clones, and not every one. Here the sample spans about 240,000 clones, about nine tenths being singletons. The TCR originated in a man in his fifties or sixties who had recovered from COVID-19. Sequenced: peripheral blood. This chain links TRBV19 with TRBJ1-5, with D unresolved. The CDR3 nucleotides read TGTGCCACCGGAGGGAGTATTGATCAGCCCCAGCATTTT. It translates to CATGGSIDQPQHF. The full variable domain, its missing parts supplied by reference TRBV19 and TRBJ1-5, is DGGITQSPKYLFRKEGQNVTLSCEQNLNHDAMYWYRQDPGQGLRLIYYSQIVNDFQKGDIAEGYSVSREKKESFPLTVTSAQKNPTAFYLCATGGSIDQPQHFGDGTRLSIL.